One and the same sample provided the 30 T cell receptor beta chains below, sequenced in a study of identical twins. TCRdb re-called the 5' RACE reads with MiXCR, one entry per CDR3 protein. In the table there are just under 650,000 distinct CDR3 sequences, roughly 6.6% of which are singletons. This same sample was also part of a study on yellow fever vaccine responses in identical twins.

Sequenced: PBMCs. The source is a woman aged 18 to 35 in good health.

This chain joins TRBV7-2 and TRBJ2-5; D is perhaps TRBD1 (6 bases). The CDR3 covers 15 residues. Germline V gene sequence: CDR1 SGHTA, CDR2 FQGNSA. Trimming stripped 1 base from V and 5 bases from J, with 14 bases between. CDR3 coding DNA: TGTGCCAGCAGCTTAGTAGGGGGACAAATCGAGACCCAGTACTTC. Its translation is CASSLVGGQIETQYF.

This clonotype was counted many times. The CDR3 DNA sequence: TGCAGCGTCGGGACCGTTGTTGCAAGTGACCAGTACTTC. This sequence encodes CSVGTVVASDQYF. The chain couples TRBV29-1 to TRBJ2-5, with D perhaps assigned TRBD1 or TRBD2 (5 bases each). Germline lookup yields CDR1 SQVTM and CDR2 ANQGSEA. CDR3 length: 13 residues. The V and J ends lost 6 bases and 10 bases respectively, with 21 bases between them. Full variable domain (outside the CDR3, taken from reference TRBV29-1 and TRBJ2-5): SAVISQKPSRDICQRGTSLTIQCQVDSQVTMMFWYRQQPGQSLTLIATANQGSEATYESGFVIDKFPISRPNLTFSTLTVSNMSPEDSSIYLCSVGTVVASDQYFGPGTRLLVL.

This clonotype has only a few counts. The gene calls are TRBV28 and TRBJ1-5, with TRBD1 identical over 7 bases. Germline CDR1 is MDHEN and CDR2 is SYDVKM. J lost 8 bases, V lost 7 bases, and 14 bases had no gene match. The CDR3 contains 15 residues. As DNA, the CDR3 is TGTGCCAGCACCCTCTGGGGGCAGGGGGGAGAGCCCCAGCATTTT. Its protein is CASTLWGQGGEPQHF.

This clonotype was seen more than once but under ten times. The V and J genes are TRBV2 and TRBJ2-7; D might be TRBD2 (5 bases). Germline assignment: CDR1 SNHLY and CDR2 FYNNEI. The CDR3 loop spans 13 amino acids. The V end lost 4 bases, the J end lost 6 bases, and 13 bases lay between the germline ends. As DNA, the CDR3 is TGTGCCAGCAGTGCTTGGCGGGCTTTCGAGCAGTACTTC. The encoded protein is CASSAWRAFEQYF.

This clonotype was picked up many times. V usage is TRBV6-5 and J usage is TRBJ2-1; TRBD2 might be the D (5 bases). Deletions cut 2 bases from V and 7 bases from J, with 9 bases between. The germline V gene has CDR1 MNHEY and CDR2 SVGAGI. The CDR3 runs 13 residues. Here the CDR3 reads CASSYTSGNEQFF. DNA for the CDR3: TGTGCCAGCAGTTACACGAGCGGTAATGAGCAGTTCTTC.

The genes are TRBV29-1 and TRBJ2-2, with 8 positions matching TRBD2. Germline V gene sequence: CDR1 SQVTM, CDR2 ANQGSEA. The V gene end was trimmed by 5 bases and the J gene end by 7 bases; junction bases not matched to a gene: 12. CDR3 length equals 15 residues. The CDR3 is CSVKGRRGVGGELFF. Here the CDR3 DNA reads TGCAGCGTTAAGGGCCGGCGGGGGGTTGGCGGGGAGCTGTTTTTT.

The J gene is TRBJ2-7, the V gene TRBV20-1; the D gene is possibly TRBD1 (5 bases). In germline, CDR1 is DFQATT, CDR2 SNEGSKA (reference sequence). The CDR3 loop spans 14 amino acids. The V gene lost 5 bases and the J gene lost 0 bases, with 14 bases spanning the gap. DNA of the CDR3: TGCAGTGCTGAACAGACAGCCTTCTCCTACGAGCAGTACTTC. It translates to CSAEQTAFSYEQYF.

The sample holds a few counts of this clonotype. The V call is TRBV15, the J call TRBJ2-5; D possibly uses TRBD1 or TRBD2 (5 bases each). The CDR3 has 15 residues. Trimming removed 1 base from V and 5 bases from J, with 14 bases in between. CDR1 is LNHNV and CDR2 is YYDKDF in the germline V gene (reference sequence). CDR3 DNA sequence: TGTGCCACCAGCAGAGCCGCAGGGACGTGGGAGACCCAGTACTTC. Translating it yields CATSRAAGTWETQYF.

This clonotype appeared many times. The chain employs TRBV3-1 and TRBJ1-2; possibly TRBD1 for D (5 bases). The CDR3 spans 15 residues. V lost 0 bases to trimming and J lost 6 bases, with 14 bases between them. Germline lookup yields CDR1 LGHDT and CDR2 YNNKEL (reference sequence). The CDR3 bases are TGTGCCAGCAGCCAAGATCGGGCAGGGCGGGATGGCTACACCTTC. Translating it yields CASSQDRAGRDGYTF. Filled out from reference TRBV3-1 and TRBJ1-2, the complete variable domain reads DTAVSQTPKYLVTQMGNDKSIKCEQNLGHDTMYWYKQDSKKFLKIMFSYNNKELIINETVPNRFSPKSPDKAHLNLHINSLELGDSAVYFCASSQDRAGRDGYTFGSGTRLTVV.

V usage is TRBV5-6 and J usage is TRBJ1-2; D unclear. Looked up from germline, CDR1 is SGHDT and CDR2 is YYEEEE. V was clipped by 4 bases and J by 8 bases, with 21 bases between them. CDR3 length: 15 amino acids. The CDR3 region is CASSPRNRIPMGYTF. Written as DNA, the CDR3 is TGTGCCAGCAGCCCCCGAAACCGGATACCAATGGGCTACACCTTC. Looking up the rest from reference TRBV5-6 and TRBJ1-2 gives the full variable domain: DAGVTQSPTHLIKTRGQQVTLRCSPKSGHDTVSWYQQALGQGPQFIFQYYEEEERQRGNFPDRFSGHQFPNYSSELNVNALLLGDSALYLCASSPRNRIPMGYTFGSGTRLTVV.

The V and J genes are TRBV6-6 and TRBJ2-3; D unclear. V lost 1 base and J 10 bases, leaving 6 bases between the germline ends. The CDR3 contains 11 residues. CDR1 MNHNY and CDR2 SVGAGI come from the germline V gene (reference sequence). Here the CDR3 reads CASSYFPAQYF. The CDR3 nucleotides read TGTGCCAGCAGTTACTTTCCAGCGCAGTATTTT.

This clonotype was counted ten times or more. The chain carries TRBV15 and TRBJ2-1; D perhaps matches TRBD2 (6 bases). Per germline, CDR1 LNHNV and CDR2 YYDKDF (reference sequence). V lost 1 base and J lost 8, with 9 bases in between. The CDR3 is 13 amino acids. The CDR3 bases are TGTGCCACCAGCAGAGTCGGGGGAGATGAGCAGTTCTTC. The encoded protein is CATSRVGGDEQFF.

Only a few counts were recorded for this clonotype. This chain joins TRBV11-2 and TRBJ2-2; D gene ambiguous. The CDR3 covers 13 residues. Germline V lookup: CDR1 SGHAT, CDR2 FQNNGV. Deletions cut 4 bases from V and 5 bases from J, with 8 bases between. The CDR3 sequence is CASSWPGTGELFF. CDR3 coding DNA: TGTGCCAGCAGCTGGCCTGGGACCGGGGAGCTGTTTTTT.

This clonotype was found a few times. V usage is TRBV6-5 and J usage is TRBJ2-7; TRBD2 matches 9 bases. The CDR3 has 12 amino acids. The V gene's germline CDR1 is MNHEY and CDR2 SVGAGI. V shed 6 bases, J shed 6 bases, and the junction held 3 bases outside the gene matches. Here the CDR3 reads CASSRTSAEQYF. Here the CDR3 DNA reads TGTGCCAGCAGCCGGACTAGCGCCGAGCAGTACTTC.

In its sample, this clonotype was seen a few times. The V call is TRBV20-1, the J call TRBJ2-7; 11 bases line up with TRBD2. J lost 3 bases, V lost 6 bases, and 10 bases had no gene match. CDR1 and CDR2 from the germline V gene are DFQATT and SNEGSKA (reference sequence). CDR3 size: 15 residues. The CDR3 nucleotides read TGCAGTGCCTGGGGTAGCGGGAGGGCCGACTACGAGCAGTACTTC. The encoded protein is CSAWGSGRADYEQYF.

This clonotype was found many times. The chain's CDR3 is CASSPSGGFNEKLFF. CDR3 in DNA: TGCGCCAGCAGCCCGTCGGGGGGGTTTAATGAAAAACTGTTTTTT. The chain links TRBV4-1 to TRBJ1-4, with D perhaps TRBD1 (5 bases). In germline, CDR1 is MGHRA, CDR2 YSYEKL. CDR3 length: 15 residues. V lost 4 bases, J lost 4 bases, and 13 bases lay in between.

This clonotype was picked up many times. The chain carries TRBV7-3 and TRBJ2-7; D ambiguous. Per germline, CDR1 SGHTA and CDR2 FQGTGA. The length of the CDR3 is 12 residues. V lost 5 bases to trimming and J lost 6 bases, with 11 bases between them. The CDR3 loop is CASSPTSGEQYF. The DNA for the CDR3 is TGTGCCAGCAGCCCCACTTCTGGCGAGCAGTACTTC.

This clonotype was found a few times. The CDR3 DNA is TGTGCCAGTAGTACCACGGGGAACACAGATACGCAGTATTTT. It yields the protein CASSTTGNTDTQYF. The chain recombines TRBV19 with TRBJ2-3; TRBD2 is a possible D gene (5 bases). Trimming removed 4 bases at V and 2 bases at J, with 10 bases between. The CDR3 runs to 14 residues. The germline V gene has CDR1 LNHDA and CDR2 SQIVND (reference sequence).

This clonotype was recorded at least ten times. The chain carries TRBV20-1 and TRBJ1-5; 7 bases are shared with TRBD1. Looked up from germline, CDR1 is DFQATT and CDR2 is SNEGSKA (reference sequence). V shed 4 bases, J shed 2 bases, and the junction held 8 bases outside the gene matches. The CDR3 consists of 15 residues. For the CDR3, the DNA is TGCAGTGCTACAAGACAGGGTTTTGGCAATCAGCCCCAGCATTTT. It translates to CSATRQGFGNQPQHF.

The chain employs TRBV13 and TRBJ2-1, with 7 nucleotides matching TRBD1. Germline lookup yields CDR1 PRHDT and CDR2 FYEKMQ (reference sequence). The V segment lost 5 bases and the J segment 0 bases; nucleotides outside the gene matches: 10. This CDR3 has 17 amino acids. The CDR3 spells CASSQDRFSSSYNEQFF. In DNA, the CDR3 is TGTGCCAGCAGCCAGGACAGGTTCTCGAGCTCCTACAATGAGCAGTTCTTC.

V gene TRBV12-3 or TRBV12-4 combines with J gene TRBJ1-2, with D unresolved. This CDR3 is built from 12 residues. V was pared by 7 bases and J by 3 bases, with 9 bases between. Here the CDR3 reads CASTLSDYGYTF. In nucleotides, the CDR3 is TGTGCCAGCACCTTGTCGGACTATGGCTACACCTTC.

With regard to this clonotype: This may come from a read error, since a much larger clone is one base off. The J gene is TRBJ2-3, the V gene TRBV12-3 or TRBV12-4; 8 nucleotides match TRBD1. The CDR3 has 14 residues. The CDR3: CASSSQGATGTQYF. CDR3 coding DNA: TGTGCCAGCAGTTCTCAGGGGGCAACAGGTACGCAGTATTTT.

This clonotype was observed many times. The CDR3 end shows no conserved phenylalanine or tryptophan, and so a read error is likely. The chain uses TRBV4-2 and TRBJ2-4; D may correspond to TRBD1 or TRBD2 (6 bases each). This CDR3 spans 17 amino acids. Trimming stripped 0 bases from V and 5 bases from J, with 17 bases between. CDR1 is LGHNA and CDR2 is YNFKEQ in the germline V gene. The CDR3 protein is CASSQDTPGAGENIQYL. CDR3 in DNA: TGTGCCAGCAGCCAAGATACCCCGGGAGCAGGGGAAAACATTCAGTACCTC.

This chain uses TRBV24-1 with TRBJ1-2, with no clear D. Germline V gene lookup returns CDR1 KGHDR and CDR2 SFDVKD. The CDR3 consists of 12 residues. Trimming took 5 bases from V and 7 from J, leaving 10 bases between them. CDR3 in amino acids: CATSGFAGGYTF. The DNA for the CDR3 is TGTGCCACCAGTGGGTTCGCTGGTGGCTACACCTTC.

This clonotype appeared many times. In nucleotides, the CDR3 is TGTGCCAGCAGGGGACTAGCGGTTTCCACAGATACGCAGTATTTT. It is translated as CASRGLAVSTDTQYF. The V gene is TRBV2, the J gene TRBJ2-3, with 11 bases lining up with TRBD2. J lost 2 bases, V lost 6 bases, and 4 bases had no gene match. This CDR3 region has 15 residues. Germline CDR1 reads SNHLY; CDR2 reads FYNNEI.

CDR3 coding DNA: TGTGCCAGCAGCCCCGGACAGAGCCTTAACACTGAAGCTTTCTTT. It encodes CASSPGQSLNTEAFF. The genes are TRBV5-4 and TRBJ1-1, with D maybe TRBD1 (6 bases). From germline, CDR1 is SGHNT and CDR2 YYREEE (reference sequence). V lost 4 bases to trimming and J lost 2 bases, with 15 bases between them. The CDR3 extends over 15 amino acids.

The sample holds many counts of this clonotype. J is TRBJ2-7 and V is TRBV12-3 or TRBV12-4, with D possibly TRBD1 on 6 matching bases. This CDR3 has 14 amino acids. V lost 1 base and J lost 4, with 11 bases in between. The CDR3 is CASSLVTGPYEQYF. As DNA, the CDR3 is TGTGCCAGCAGTTTAGTGACAGGACCATACGAGCAGTACTTC.

This chain joins TRBV20-1 and TRBJ2-1, with 7 positions matching TRBD1. V lost 3 bases, J lost 1 base, and 3 bases stayed unmatched. This CDR3 contains 14 residues. From germline, CDR1 is DFQATT and CDR2 SNEGSKA (reference sequence). The CDR3 region has the DNA TGCAGTGCTAGGGGCAGGGGGTCCTACAATGAGCAGTTCTTC. As protein: CSARGRGSYNEQFF.

Only a few counts were recorded for this clonotype. The chain carries TRBV7-8 and TRBJ2-2; TRBD2 is a possible D gene (5 bases). The germline V and J ends were trimmed by 5 bases and 2 bases, with 18 bases remaining between them. Germline-derived CDR1 and CDR2 are SGHVS and FQNEAQ. The CDR3 consists of 17 residues. The CDR3 bases are TGTGCCAGCAGCGGCCCGCCTAGCCCCGCTAACACCGGGGAGCTGTTTTTT. It specifies CASSGPPSPANTGELFF.

This clonotype was counted between two and nine times. The chain has TRBV10-3 and TRBJ2-1; 8 nucleotides match TRBD1. The CDR3 loop spans 18 amino acids. CDR1 is ENHRY, CDR2 SYGVKD, per germline. V shed 3 bases and J 5 bases; nucleotides not matched to a gene: 15. CDR3 in DNA: TGTGCCATCAGTGACCCTGACAGGGGAAGAAGTACTAACAATGAGCAGTTCTTC. Translation: CAISDPDRGRSTNNEQFF.